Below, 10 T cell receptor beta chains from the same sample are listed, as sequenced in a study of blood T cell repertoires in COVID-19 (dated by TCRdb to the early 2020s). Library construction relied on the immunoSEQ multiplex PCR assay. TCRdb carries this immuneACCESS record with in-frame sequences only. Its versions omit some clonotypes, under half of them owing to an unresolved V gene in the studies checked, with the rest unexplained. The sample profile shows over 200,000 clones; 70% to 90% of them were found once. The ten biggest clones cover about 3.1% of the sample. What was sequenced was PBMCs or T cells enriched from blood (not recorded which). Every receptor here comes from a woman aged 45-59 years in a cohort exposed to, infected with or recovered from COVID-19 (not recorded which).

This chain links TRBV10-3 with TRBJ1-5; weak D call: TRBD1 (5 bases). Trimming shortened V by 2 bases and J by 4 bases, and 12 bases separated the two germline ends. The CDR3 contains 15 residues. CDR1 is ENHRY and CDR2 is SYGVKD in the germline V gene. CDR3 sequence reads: CAISEAGSRNQPQHF. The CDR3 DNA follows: TGTGCCATCAGTGAGGCAGGGTCGCGAAATCAGCCCCAGCATTTT.

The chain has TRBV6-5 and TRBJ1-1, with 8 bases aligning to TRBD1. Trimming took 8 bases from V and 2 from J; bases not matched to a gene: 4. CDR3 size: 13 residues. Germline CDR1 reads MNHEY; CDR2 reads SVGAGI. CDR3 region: CASRDRPNTEAFF. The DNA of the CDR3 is TGTGCCAGCCGGGACAGGCCTAACACTGAAGCTTTCTTT.

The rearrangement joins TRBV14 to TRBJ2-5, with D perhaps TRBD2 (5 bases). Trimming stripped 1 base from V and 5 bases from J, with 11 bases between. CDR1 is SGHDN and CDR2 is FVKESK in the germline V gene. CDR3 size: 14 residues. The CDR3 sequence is CASSQVYTGETQYF. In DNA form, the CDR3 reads TGTGCCAGCAGCCAAGTATACACGGGGGAGACCCAGTACTTC.

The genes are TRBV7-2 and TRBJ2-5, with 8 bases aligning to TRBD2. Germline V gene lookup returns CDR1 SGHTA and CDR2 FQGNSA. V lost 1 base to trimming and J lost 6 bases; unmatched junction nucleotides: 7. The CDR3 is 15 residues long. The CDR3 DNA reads TGTGCCAGCAGCTTAGATGGAGCGGGGGCGCAGACCCAGTACTTC. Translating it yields CASSLDGAGAQTQYF.

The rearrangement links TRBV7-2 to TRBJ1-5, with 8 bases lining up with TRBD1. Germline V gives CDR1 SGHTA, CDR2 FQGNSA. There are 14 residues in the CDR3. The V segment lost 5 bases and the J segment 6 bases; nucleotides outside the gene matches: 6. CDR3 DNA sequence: TGTGCCAGCAGCGCGCCAGGGGGCATTCAGCCCCAGCATTTT. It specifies CASSAPGGIQPQHF.

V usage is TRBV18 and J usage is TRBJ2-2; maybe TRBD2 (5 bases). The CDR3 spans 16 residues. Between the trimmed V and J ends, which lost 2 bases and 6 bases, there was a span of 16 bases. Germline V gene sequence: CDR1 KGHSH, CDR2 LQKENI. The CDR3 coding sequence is TGTGCCAGCTCACCATCTCTTCCCGGAGGTGCCGGGGAGCTGTTTTTT. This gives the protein CASSPSLPGGAGELFF.

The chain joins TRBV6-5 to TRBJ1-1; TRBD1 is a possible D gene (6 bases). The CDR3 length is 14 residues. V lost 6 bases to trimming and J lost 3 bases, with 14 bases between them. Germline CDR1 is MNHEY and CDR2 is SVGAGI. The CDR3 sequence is CASRERTAHTEAFF. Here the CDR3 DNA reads TGTGCCAGCAGAGAGAGGACAGCCCACACTGAAGCTTTCTTT.

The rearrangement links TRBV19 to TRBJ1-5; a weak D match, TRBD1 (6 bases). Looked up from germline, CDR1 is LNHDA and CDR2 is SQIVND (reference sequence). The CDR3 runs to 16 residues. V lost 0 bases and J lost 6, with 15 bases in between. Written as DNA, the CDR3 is TGTGCCAGTAGTATAGAGGGGGCGCTTTCGCTTCAGCCCCAGCATTTT. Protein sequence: CASSIEGALSLQPQHF.

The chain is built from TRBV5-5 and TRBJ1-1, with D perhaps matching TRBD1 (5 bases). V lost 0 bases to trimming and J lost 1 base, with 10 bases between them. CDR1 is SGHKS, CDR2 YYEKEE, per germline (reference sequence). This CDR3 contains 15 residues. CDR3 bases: TGTGCCAGCAGCTTGGTGCGCAGGGCGAACACTGAAGCTTTCTTT. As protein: CASSLVRRANTEAFF.

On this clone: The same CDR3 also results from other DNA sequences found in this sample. The CDR3 reads CASSVGTGVNSPLHF. Here the CDR3 DNA reads TGTGCCAGCAGCGTAGGGACAGGGGTTAATTCACCCCTCCACTTT. The V call is TRBV9, the J call TRBJ1-6; 9 bases agree with TRBD1. Germline V gene lookup returns CDR1 SGDLS and CDR2 YYNGEE. The CDR3 spans 15 residues. V was clipped by 0 bases and J by 6 bases; unmatched bases: 1. Variable domain in full (rest from reference TRBV9 and TRBJ1-6): DSGVTQTPKHLITATGQRVTLRCSPRSGDLSVYWYQQSLDQGLQFLIQYYNGEERAKGNILERFSAQQFPDLHSELNLSSLELGDSALYFCASSVGTGVNSPLHFGNGTRLTVT.